Listed below are T cell receptor beta chains from one sample, sequenced in a study of shared clonotypes between healthy human individuals. Assay: immunoSEQ multiplex PCR; the TCRdb copy retains only in-frame clones and omits some. The sample holds 550,000 to 750,000 clones, about 90% seen once. Sequencing input: naive CD8+ T cells sorted from blood. These receptors all stem from a man aged 30-40 years in good health. CDR3s include the opening cysteine and the closing phenylalanine or tryptophan. D genes are given only for firm matches. Size tells how often a clone was seen (once, few, many) or the class of an expanded clone, and some rows leave it out.

j_gene: TRBJ2-7; d_gene: TRBD1; abundance: -; v_gene: TRBV29-1; CDR3aa: CSVEGTGQGSYEQYF; CDR3nt: TGCAGCGTTGAAGGAACGGGACAGGGCAGCTACGAGCAGTACTTC
j_gene: TRBJ1-1; d_gene: -; abundance: -; v_gene: TRBV11-3; CDR3aa: CASSLSMNTEAFF; CDR3nt: TGTGCCAGCAGCCTAAGTATGAACACTGAAGCTTTCTTT
j_gene: TRBJ2-1; d_gene: TRBD2; abundance: -; v_gene: TRBV9; CDR3aa: CASSLAGGPFGEQFF; CDR3nt: TGTGCCAGCAGCCTAGCGGGAGGGCCTTTTGGTGAGCAGTTCTTC
j_gene: TRBJ2-5; d_gene: -; abundance: -; v_gene: TRBV27; CDR3aa: CATTDRVATQYF; CDR3nt: TGTGCCACCACCGATAGGGTAGCAACCCAGTACTTC
j_gene: TRBJ2-7; d_gene: -; abundance: few; v_gene: TRBV28; CDR3aa: CASSLGVYEQYF; CDR3nt: TGTGCCAGCAGTTTGGGGGTTTACGAGCAGTACTTC
j_gene: TRBJ1-2; d_gene: TRBD1; abundance: -; v_gene: TRBV6-6; CDR3aa: CASTELIGTGRNGYTF; CDR3nt: TGTGCCAGCACCGAGTTAATCGGGACAGGGAGGAATGGCTACACCTTC
j_gene: TRBJ2-6; d_gene: -; abundance: -; v_gene: TRBV4-1; CDR3aa: CASRARVSSGANVLTF; CDR3nt: TGCGCCAGCAGAGCCAGGGTGAGCTCTGGGGCCAACGTCCTGACTTTC
j_gene: TRBJ2-7; d_gene: TRBD1; abundance: few; v_gene: TRBV2; CDR3aa: CASRRSGTEFIVYF; CDR3nt: TGTGCCAGCAGACGATCCGGGACAGAGTTCATAGTATACTTC
j_gene: TRBJ1-1; d_gene: -; abundance: once; v_gene: TRBV6-1; CDR3aa: CASVNGATEAFF; CDR3nt: TGTGCCAGCGTAAATGGGGCCACTGAAGCTTTCTTT
j_gene: TRBJ2-4; d_gene: -; abundance: once; v_gene: TRBV19; CDR3aa: CASSPGLDRVKNIQYF; CDR3nt: TGTGCCAGTAGCCCGGGACTAGACAGGGTTAAAAACATTCAGTACTTC
j_gene: TRBJ2-5; d_gene: -; abundance: once; v_gene: TRBV6-5; CDR3aa: CASSFGAGQETQYF; CDR3nt: TGTGCCAGCAGCTTCGGGGCAGGACAAGAGACCCAGTACTTC
j_gene: TRBJ1-1; d_gene: -; abundance: -; v_gene: TRBV7-8; CDR3aa: CASYGNTEAFF; CDR3nt: TGTGCCAGTTACGGGAACACTGAAGCTTTCTTT
j_gene: TRBJ1-2; d_gene: TRBD1; abundance: -; v_gene: TRBV9; CDR3aa: CASSSRPGTGGAYGYTF; CDR3nt: TGTGCCAGCAGCTCGCGTCCCGGGACAGGGGGCGCCTATGGCTACACCTTC
j_gene: TRBJ2-1; d_gene: -; abundance: -; v_gene: TRBV7-9; CDR3aa: CASSFGGAKYNEQFF; CDR3nt: TGTGCCAGCAGCTTCGGCGGAGCGAAATACAATGAGCAGTTCTTC
j_gene: TRBJ1-2; d_gene: -; abundance: -; v_gene: TRBV15; CDR3aa: CATSRDMGGDGYTF; CDR3nt: TGTGCCACCAGCAGAGATATGGGGGGCGATGGCTACACCTTC
j_gene: TRBJ2-1; d_gene: -; abundance: -; v_gene: TRBV6-1; CDR3aa: CASNGLQLYNEQFF; CDR3nt: TGTGCCAGCAATGGACTGCAGCTGTACAATGAGCAGTTCTTC
j_gene: TRBJ2-7; d_gene: -; abundance: -; v_gene: TRBV6-1; CDR3aa: CASSDSGAGSYEQYF; CDR3nt: TGTGCCAGCAGTGATTCGGGGGCGGGATCCTACGAGCAGTACTTC
j_gene: TRBJ1-4; d_gene: TRBD1; abundance: -; v_gene: TRBV5-1; CDR3aa: CASSLGQGALNEKLFF; CDR3nt: TGCGCCAGCAGCTTGGGACAGGGGGCTCTAAATGAAAAACTGTTTTTT
j_gene: TRBJ2-3; d_gene: -; abundance: -; v_gene: TRBV9; CDR3aa: CASSVLPTDTQYF; CDR3nt: TGTGCCAGCAGCGTACTCCCCACAGATACGCAGTATTTT
j_gene: TRBJ2-4; d_gene: -; abundance: -; v_gene: TRBV29-1; CDR3aa: CSVEGPGAIAKNIQYF; CDR3nt: TGCAGCGTTGAAGGTCCGGGGGCCATAGCCAAAAACATTCAGTACTTC
j_gene: TRBJ1-1; d_gene: TRBD1; abundance: -; v_gene: TRBV5-5; CDR3aa: CASSFWDSDVEAFF; CDR3nt: TGTGCCAGCAGCTTTTGGGACAGTGACGTTGAAGCTTTCTTT
j_gene: TRBJ1-5; d_gene: -; abundance: -; v_gene: TRBV28; CDR3aa: CASSLRRNYSNQPQHF; CDR3nt: TGTGCCAGCAGTTTAAGAAGGAATTATAGCAATCAGCCCCAGCATTTT
j_gene: TRBJ2-1; d_gene: -; abundance: -; v_gene: TRBV12-5; CDR3aa: CASGWNGDEQFF; CDR3nt: TGTGCTAGTGGTTGGAACGGGGATGAGCAGTTCTTC
j_gene: TRBJ2-5; d_gene: -; abundance: -; v_gene: TRBV5-1; CDR3aa: CASSPPISGVLQETQYF; CDR3nt: TGCGCCAGCAGCCCTCCTATCTCGGGGGTGTTACAAGAGACCCAGTACTTC
j_gene: TRBJ2-7; d_gene: -; abundance: -; v_gene: TRBV29-1; CDR3aa: CSVEVIGVQGSTYEQYF; CDR3nt: TGCAGCGTTGAAGTGATCGGTGTGCAGGGGAGTACCTACGAGCAGTACTTC
j_gene: TRBJ2-7; d_gene: TRBD1; abundance: once; v_gene: TRBV27; CDR3aa: CASSLSGQGEYEQYF; CDR3nt: TGTGCCAGCAGTTTATCGGGACAGGGAGAATACGAGCAGTACTTC
j_gene: TRBJ2-1; d_gene: -; abundance: -; v_gene: TRBV5-4; CDR3aa: CASSHSGARDNEQFF; CDR3nt: TGTGCCAGCAGCCATTCAGGGGCGAGGGACAATGAGCAGTTCTTC
j_gene: TRBJ1-2; d_gene: -; abundance: -; v_gene: TRBV7-9; CDR3aa: CASTKPGHLFTF; CDR3nt: TGTGCCAGCACCAAACCGGGACATCTGTTCACCTTC
j_gene: TRBJ2-1; d_gene: TRBD2; abundance: -; v_gene: TRBV27; CDR3aa: CASSPGLGAYNEQFF; CDR3nt: TGTGCCAGCAGTCCAGGACTAGGGGCATACAATGAGCAGTTCTTC
j_gene: TRBJ1-4; d_gene: -; abundance: -; v_gene: TRBV28; CDR3aa: CASSPGQLSNEKLFF; CDR3nt: TGTGCCAGCAGTCCTGGACAGCTCAGCAATGAAAAACTGTTTTTT
j_gene: TRBJ2-1; d_gene: TRBD1; abundance: -; v_gene: TRBV7-6; CDR3aa: CASSRDRASSYNEQFF; CDR3nt: TGTGCCAGCAGCCGCGACAGGGCCAGCTCCTACAATGAGCAGTTCTTC
j_gene: TRBJ2-5; d_gene: -; abundance: -; v_gene: TRBV10-1; CDR3aa: CASKRPEGETQYF; CDR3nt: TGCGCCAGCAAACGACCGGAGGGGGAGACCCAGTACTTC
j_gene: TRBJ2-1; d_gene: -; abundance: -; v_gene: TRBV27; CDR3aa: CASSLQSSESYNEQFF; CDR3nt: TGTGCCAGCAGTTTACAGTCTAGCGAATCCTACAATGAGCAGTTCTTC
j_gene: TRBJ2-1; d_gene: -; abundance: -; v_gene: TRBV29-1; CDR3aa: CSVLLDHNEQFF; CDR3nt: TGCAGCGTGTTACTAGATCACAATGAGCAGTTCTTC
j_gene: TRBJ2-7; d_gene: -; abundance: -; v_gene: TRBV6-6; CDR3aa: CASSYSEGYEQYF; CDR3nt: TGTGCCAGCAGTTACTCTGAGGGCTACGAGCAGTACTTC
j_gene: TRBJ1-5; d_gene: -; abundance: -; v_gene: TRBV28; CDR3aa: CASSPIGDPFGQPQHF; CDR3nt: TGTGCCAGCAGCCCCATAGGGGATCCTTTCGGTCAGCCCCAGCATTTT
j_gene: TRBJ1-2; d_gene: -; abundance: -; v_gene: TRBV15; CDR3aa: CATSRDYGTSQAF; CDR3nt: TGTGCCACCAGCAGAGATTACGGGACATCCCAAGCTTTC
j_gene: TRBJ2-2; d_gene: -; abundance: -; v_gene: TRBV9; CDR3aa: CASTSYPDTGELFF; CDR3nt: TGTGCCAGCACGTCCTATCCCGACACCGGGGAGCTGTTTTTT
j_gene: TRBJ2-1; d_gene: TRBD2; abundance: -; v_gene: TRBV27; CDR3aa: CASSVAGGPFNEQFF; CDR3nt: TGTGCCAGCAGCGTAGCGGGAGGACCGTTCAATGAGCAGTTCTTC
j_gene: TRBJ2-3; d_gene: TRBD1; abundance: once; v_gene: TRBV13; CDR3aa: CASSLGTGAVDTQYF; CDR3nt: TGTGCCAGCAGCTTAGGGACAGGGGCCGTAGATACGCAGTATTTT
j_gene: TRBJ2-1; d_gene: -; abundance: -; v_gene: TRBV7-8; CDR3aa: CASSLSGGPGFF; CDR3nt: TGTGCCAGCAGCCTGTCCGGAGGTCCGGGGTTCTTC
j_gene: TRBJ2-6; d_gene: -; abundance: once; v_gene: TRBV5-6; CDR3aa: CASSTSSGANVLTF; CDR3nt: TGTGCCAGCAGTACTAGCTCTGGGGCCAACGTCCTGACTTTC